A single T cell receptor (beta chain) is shown here with its context. Its binding antigen is unknown. Per-nucleotide qualities are absent, and no much larger clonotype sits a single base away. The record originates from a study of shared clonotypes between healthy human individuals (TCRdb year 2020). About the investigation overall: A couple of women and a few men aged 18 to 49 years were included in the cohort. For each donor, CD4 naive and CD4 memory were each given three plates, CD8 naive was given two plates, and CD8 memory was given one plate. The study deeply sequenced blood TCR repertoires of about 5 healthy adults to estimate repertoire size and the extent of clonotype sharing between individuals. To increase sequencing depth and limit assay-specific biases, TCR repertoire library preparation and sequencing were carried out by different laboratories using diverse techniques. Per donor, leukapheresis produced somewhere between about 0.8 and 9.5 billion PBMCs.

General findings and caveats noted by the study authors: Larger estimated clonotype richness was generally found for naive subsets than for memory subsets. Incomplete sequencing was indicated by rarefaction of sorted-subset datasets, despite the large sequencing depth. Compared with non-shared clonotypes, clonotypes shared by all four sorted-subset donors had higher generation probabilities. When a handful of donors were compared, the shared fraction of clonotypes was around 5% for naive CD4, around 4% for naive CD8, about 2.5% for memory CD4, and 0.3% to 0.5% for memory CD8. Only blood was sampled, and tissue TCR repertoires likely differ from those in blood. Pairwise subsampling indicated that sequencing depth was expected to affect the degree of clonotype sharing among donors. Because the study included only a small number of donors, the genetic and exposure-history diversity represented was limited.

V ends up 6 bases short and J 8 bases short, with an unmatched junction base count of 4. The germline V gene encodes CDR1 KGHSH and CDR2 LQKENI. The CDR3 has 13 amino acids, counting the end cysteine and phenylalanine. The CDR3 DNA has 39 bases and is translated from base 1. TCR CDR3 regions were amplified from genomic DNA by multiplex PCR using the deep immunoSEQ assay. Extracted genomic DNA from each cell subset was distributed evenly across all wells of several immunoSEQ 96-well plates, and each plate was treated as a replicate. Each replicate PCR for sorted subsets received roughly 0.2 ug genomic DNA, equal to roughly 30,000 T cell genomes. Purified libraries were measured with a Qubit 3.0 fluorometer, size-checked on a Bioanalyzer 2100, and measured again with the KAPA Library Quantification kit. Every immunoSEQ 96-well plate was sequenced on a separate single-read 150-cycle Illumina NextSeq 550 flow cell. The study's processing was this. Because the immunoSEQ output held only junctional sequences and lacked quality scores, the filtering could not match the filtering applied to full-length reads. Sequences were annotated with PyIR, a Python wrapper for IgBLAST v1.9, and V/J genes and CDR3 were assigned using IMGT germline references. Reads were filtered out if the reads had weak V/J assignments (E-value above 1e-6), no CDR3, stop codons, out-of-frame junctions, or ambiguous translated residues. V3J clonotypes were defined as sequences sharing an identical inferred V gene, J gene, and CDR3 amino acid sequence. To compute the percentage overlap between repertoires, the number of shared unique clonotypes was divided by the size of the smaller repertoire. Repertoire richness was assessed with RTK rarefaction, the Chao1 estimator, and Recon v2.1 estimates of unobserved clonotypes. For all TCRbeta clonotypes obtained by the gDNA method from a few donors, generation probabilities were computed with OLGA. Sourced from immuneACCESS, this table was stored by TCRdb with only in-frame sequences that have V and J called. A share of the clones is absent; for the studies checked, an unresolved V gene accounts for under half, and the remainder has no known explanation. Clone size and the V and J calls come from that table; the DNA yielded D and trimming. In all, the sample holds millions of clones, and roughly 94% of those were seen once. The top ten clones comprise around 0.13% of the sample.

The donors were healthy, HIV-negative adults who had no recently reported acute infections or vaccinations. Only Caucasian adults living in Nashville, Tennessee, USA were represented among the donors. CD4+ T cells were enriched through magnetic negative selection, after which naive cells were positively selected on CD45RA and the remaining negative fraction served as the memory subset. After blood collection by leukapheresis, PBMCs were isolated using Ficoll-Histopaque density gradient centrifugation and then cryopreserved in the vapor phase of liquid nitrogen. Analytical flow cytometry was used to check the purity and quantity of each magnetically sorted T cell population. Genomic DNA was isolated from each sorted fraction and quantified by UV absorbance on a Nanodrop 2000c.

The sample taken for sequencing was naive CD4+ T cells sorted from blood. Taken with the paper, the label for cell subset or site translates to: CD45RA+ positively selected. The chain links TRBV18 with TRBJ1-1, and TRBD1 matches 12 of the central bases. The clonotype was recovered from a man between 18 and 35 years old in good health. The DNA sequence is TGTGCCAGCTCGGGACAGGGGGCATCGGAAGCTTTCTTT. This encodes CASSGQGASEAFF.